Presented here are 27 T cell receptor beta chains from one specimen sequenced in a study of blood T cells in healthy people across ages. A second PCR, run for 7 to 11 cycles, used a sample-barcoded 5' primer plus a J-beta primer mix. One entry per CDR3 protein, called by TCRdb with MiXCR from the 5' RACE reads. The sample lists about 1.6 million distinct CDR3 sequences, about 31% occurring once. Material: blood. Receptors were obtained from a woman under 40 in good health.

This clonotype showed up just a few times. The J gene is TRBJ1-5, the V gene TRBV12-3 or TRBV12-4; unclear D gene. Trimming stripped 3 bases from V and 3 bases from J, with 9 bases between. The CDR3 is 14 amino acids. Here the CDR3 reads CASSLRQNNQPQHF. The CDR3 bases are TGTGCCAGCAGTTTGCGGCAGAACAATCAGCCCCAGCATTTT.

This clonotype appeared a few times. V is TRBV28 and J is TRBJ1-2; 8 bases match TRBD1. The V gene end was trimmed by 0 bases and the J gene end by 6 bases; junction bases not matched to a gene: 6. Germline CDR1 reads MDHEN; CDR2 reads SYDVKM. The length of the CDR3 is 15 residues. The CDR3 DNA sequence: TGTGCCAGCAGTTTATGGTCCGGGACAGGAGATGGCTACACCTTC. Translating gives CASSLWSGTGDGYTF.

This clonotype was detected ten times or more. The chain carries TRBV10-2 and TRBJ2-1; a possible D gene is TRBD2 (5 bases). V was cut by 11 bases and J by 8 bases, with 19 bases left in between. The CDR3 sequence is 13 residues long. Germline V lookup: CDR1 WSHSY, CDR2 SAAADI. CDR3 loop: CAARGNGGHEQFF. The CDR3 DNA reads as TGCGCCGCCAGAGGGAATGGCGGACATGAGCAGTTCTTC.

This clonotype occurred a few times. The rearrangement joins TRBV5-1 to TRBJ2-7, with D maybe TRBD2 (6 bases). The CDR3 covers 15 residues. Germline V CDR1 and CDR2: SGHRS, YFSETQ. Trimming shortened V by 2 bases and J by 6 bases, and 18 bases separated the two germline ends. The CDR3 sequence is CASSLSTRSAGEQYF. CDR3 DNA: TGCGCCAGCAGCTTATCGACTAGGTCCGCCGGCGAGCAGTACTTC.

The chain has TRBV12-3 or TRBV12-4 and TRBJ1-4, with 10 bases matching TRBD1. The CDR3 consists of 14 residues. V gave up 7 bases and J gave up 8 bases; unmatched junction bases: 7. The CDR3 DNA sequence: TGTGCCAGCACGAAGACAGGGGGCTGGGAAAAACTGTTTTTT. Its translation: CASTKTGGWEKLFF.

This clonotype was seen a few times. The chain joins TRBV12-3 or TRBV12-4 to TRBJ2-7; possibly TRBD1 for D (5 bases). The assigned J gene may be wrong: the sequence end matches TRBJ2-4 better. The CDR3 has 15 residues. The CDR3: CASSPLGAGKNIQYF. The CDR3, as DNA: TGTGCCAGCAGCCCGTTAGGGGCAGGGAAAAACATTCAGTACTTC.

The chain recombines TRBV4-1 with TRBJ2-7; 14 positions match TRBD2. Germline loops: CDR1 MGHRA, CDR2 YSYEKL. V shed 4 bases, J shed 6 bases, and the junction held 5 bases outside the gene matches. The CDR3 totals 15 residues. CDR3 nucleotide sequence: TGCGCCAGCAGCCCAACGGGACTAGCGGGAGTCGAGCAGTACTTC. Encoded protein: CASSPTGLAGVEQYF.

This clonotype has a handful of counts. CDR3 sequence (DNA): TGTGCCAGCAAAATGTGGGACACTGAAGCTTTCTTT. Protein product: CASKMWDTEAFF. The J gene is TRBJ1-1, the V gene TRBV27; D not certain. V lost 7 bases and J 3 bases, leaving 9 bases between the germline ends. This CDR3 comprises 12 residues. From germline, CDR1 is MNHEY and CDR2 SMNVEV (reference sequence).

The chain joins TRBV6-1 to TRBJ1-2, with no clear D. This CDR3 comprises 16 residues. Trimming shortened V by 3 bases and J by 8 bases, and 22 bases separated the two germline ends. The germline V gene has CDR1 MNHNS and CDR2 SASEGT. In nucleotides, the CDR3 is TGTGCCAGCAGTGACCGCCCCCGGATGAAGGTCCAGGGCTACACCTTC. It is translated as CASSDRPRMKVQGYTF.

In the case of this clonotype: An end of the junction does not agree with germline; a read error may underlie this. The gene calls are TRBV24-1 and TRBJ2-5; D is unresolved. The CDR3 is 14 amino acids. Germline V CDR1 and CDR2: KGHDR, SFDVKD. The CDR3 is CVTSGRNLQETQYF. In nucleotides, the CDR3 is TGTGTCACCAGTGGGCGGAACCTCCAAGAGACCCAGTACTTC.

V is TRBV9 and J is TRBJ2-1, with 9 bases aligning to TRBD1. V dropped 4 bases and J dropped 4; count of bases not matched to a gene: 9. The CDR3 covers 16 residues. The germline CDR1 and CDR2 sequences are SGDLS and YYNGEE. For the CDR3, the DNA is TGTGCCAGCAGCCTCCGCCGGGACAGGGCGTACAATGAGCAGTTCTTC. It is translated as CASSLRRDRAYNEQFF.

This clonotype has a handful of counts. The chain combines TRBV12-3 or TRBV12-4 with TRBJ1-2; D possibly corresponds to TRBD1 (5 bases). CDR3 length: 14 residues. V shed 3 bases and J shed 8 bases, with 16 bases lying between them. CDR3 coding DNA: TGTGCCAGCAGTTTTCCGGGGGAGGTTGAGGGCTACACCTTC. Protein product: CASSFPGEVEGYTF.

This chain links TRBV28 with TRBJ1-2; no reliable D call. The CDR3 is made up of 13 amino acids. The V gene lost 2 bases and the J gene lost 4 bases, with 8 bases spanning the gap. Germline V gene sequence: CDR1 MDHEN, CDR2 SYDVKM. The CDR3 bases are TGTGCCAGCAGTTTAAGTCGGACCTATGGCTACACCTTC. Translated, it gives CASSLSRTYGYTF.

The chain carries TRBV20-1 and TRBJ1-1; D is unclear. The CDR3 totals 10 residues. CDR1 DFQATT and CDR2 SNEGSKA come from the germline V gene (reference sequence). V lost 1 base and J lost 11, with 8 bases in between. CDR3 sequence (DNA): TGCAGTGCTAGAGGCAGCGGGGCTTTCTTT. This encodes CSARGSGAFF.

This clonotype has a handful of counts. This sequence joins TRBV14 and TRBJ2-1; D is perhaps TRBD1 or TRBD2 (5 bases each). CDR3 length: 13 amino acids. Per the germline V gene, CDR1 is SGHDN and CDR2 is FVKESK. Between the trimmed V and J ends, which lost 5 bases and 12 bases, there was a span of 17 bases. CDR3 coding DNA: TGTGCCAGCAGCGCGACCGGGACCAGCGGGCAGTTCTTC. Translation gives CASSATGTSGQFF.

The rearrangement joins TRBV6-5 to TRBJ2-4; 8 bases fit TRBD1. With 5 bases clipped from V and 7 bases from J, the junction kept 7 bases outside the gene matches. The germline V gene has CDR1 MNHEY and CDR2 SVGAGI. The CDR3 loop spans 14 amino acids. The CDR3 DNA reads as TGTGCCAGCAGTCCTCAGGGGGCAGGGAACATTCAGTACTTC. Protein sequence: CASSPQGAGNIQYF.

This clonotype has just a few counts. The V gene is TRBV29-1, the J gene TRBJ2-1, with unresolved D. Germline V lookup: CDR1 SQVTM, CDR2 ANQGSEA. CDR3 length: 14 amino acids. The V and J ends lost 0 bases and 3 bases respectively, with 9 bases between them. CDR3 in amino acids: CSVEERGYYNEQFF. As DNA, the CDR3 is TGCAGCGTTGAAGAGCGTGGGTACTACAATGAGCAGTTCTTC.

V usage is TRBV9 and J usage is TRBJ2-1; 9 bases line up with TRBD2. Trimming cost V 0 bases and J 5 bases; bases outside gene matches: 6. This CDR3 comprises 16 residues. CDR1 and CDR2 from the germline V gene are SGDLS and YYNGEE. The CDR3 DNA sequence: TGTGCCAGCAGCGTAGTTGAGAGCGGGGGGAACAATGAGCAGTTCTTC. Translating gives CASSVVESGGNNEQFF.

In this sample, this clonotype turned up a few times. This chain uses TRBV3-1 with TRBJ1-2; 9 nucleotides align to TRBD1. There are 13 residues in the CDR3. Germline lookup yields CDR1 LGHDT and CDR2 YNNKEL (reference sequence). The CDR3 coding sequence is TGTGCGGCTAAAGGGGACAGGGCTGGAGGCTACACCTTC. Its protein is CAAKGDRAGGYTF.

Only a few counts were recorded for this clonotype. This chain connects TRBV3-1 to TRBJ2-1; 12 bases are shared with TRBD2. The V gene end was trimmed by 2 bases and the J gene end by 10 bases; junction bases not matched to a gene: 3. Germline CDR1 reads LGHDT; CDR2 reads YNNKEL (reference sequence). CDR3 length: 14 amino acids. The CDR3 DNA is TGTGCCAGCAGCCAACGGACTAGCGGGAACGAGCAGTTCTTC. This encodes CASSQRTSGNEQFF.

The chain joins TRBV2 to TRBJ2-1; D possibly corresponds to TRBD2 (5 bases). V gave up 1 base and J gave up 9 bases, with 16 bases separating them. This CDR3 region has 15 residues. CDR1 SNHLY and CDR2 FYNNEI come from the germline V gene. The DNA of the CDR3 is TGTGCCAGCAGTGAAGAATGGAGCGGATTGGGTGAGCAGTTCTTC. This encodes CASSEEWSGLGEQFF.

The V gene is TRBV7-9, the J gene TRBJ1-2, with D possibly matching TRBD1 (6 bases). The CDR3 totals 14 residues. V gave up 5 bases and J gave up 8 bases, with 18 bases separating them. Germline assignment: CDR1 SEHNR and CDR2 FQNEAQ (reference sequence). CDR3 coding DNA: TGTGCCAGCAGCCGTACAGGGACCCTTATGGGCTACACCTTC. Encoded protein: CASSRTGTLMGYTF. Full variable domain (outside the CDR3, taken from reference TRBV7-9 and TRBJ1-2): DTGVSQNPRHKITKRGQNVTFRCDPISEHNRLYWYRQTLGQGPEFLTYFQNEAQLEKSRLLSDRFSAERPKGSFSTLEIQRTEQGDSAMYLCASSRTGTLMGYTFGSGTRLTVV.

The chain couples TRBV2 to TRBJ2-3, with D possibly being TRBD1 or TRBD2 (5 bases each). The V end was cut by 6 bases, the J end by 2 bases, with 27 bases between. Per the germline V gene, CDR1 is SNHLY and CDR2 is FYNNEI. The CDR3 covers 19 residues. The CDR3 nucleotides read TGTGCCAGCAGCGACTACCCTACTTGGGACGGGGATTACACAGATACGCAGTATTTT. Protein sequence: CASSDYPTWDGDYTDTQYF.

This clonotype appeared a few times. The rearrangement uses TRBV7-2 and TRBJ1-1; the D is unclear. Trimming removed 5 bases from V and 5 bases from J, with 15 bases in between. CDR3 length: 14 residues. Germline lookup yields CDR1 SGHTA and CDR2 FQGNSA. The DNA of the CDR3 is TGTGCCAGCAGCCGTAAAATCGGGGAGACTGAAGCTTTCTTT. It codes for CASSRKIGETEAFF.

The V and J genes are TRBV20-1 and TRBJ1-4; D is unclear. Germline V gives CDR1 DFQATT, CDR2 SNEGSKA (reference sequence). V was shortened by 1 base and J by 2 bases, with 5 bases between the two germline ends. This CDR3 is built from 13 residues. CDR3 sequence: CSARGVTNEKLFF. In DNA form, the CDR3 reads TGCAGTGCTAGAGGGGTCACTAATGAAAAACTGTTTTTT.

V is TRBV12-3 or TRBV12-4 and J is TRBJ2-3, with TRBD2 matching 7 bases. V gave up 5 bases and J gave up 4 bases; unmatched junction bases: 9. The CDR3 consists of 15 residues. This chain's CDR3 is CASSLGGTSADTQYF. For the CDR3, the DNA is TGTGCCAGCAGTCTCGGGGGAACTAGCGCAGATACGCAGTATTTT.

This sequence joins TRBV2 and TRBJ2-7; no firm D call. CDR1 is SNHLY and CDR2 is FYNNEI in the germline V gene. The ends were cut back, 11 bases at V and 0 bases at J, with 14 bases in the middle. The CDR3 extends over 13 amino acids. CDR3 protein: CAAIMMGSYEQYF. DNA for the CDR3: TGTGCCGCCATCATGATGGGCTCCTACGAGCAGTACTTC.